What follows describes a single T cell receptor (beta chain). The sample belongs to a study of blood T cell repertoires in COVID-19. Background on the study: T cells, B-cell-depleted T cells, or PBMCs supplied cDNA or gDNA.

As processed by the authors: Estimation of nucleated cell counts relied on the amplification of reference gene primers. Sequencing used immunoSEQ multiplex PCR; TCRdb keeps in-frame clones, though not all of them. V and J calls and clone size come straight from that table; D and trimming were deduced from the DNA. The sample lists 200,000 to 250,000 clones; around 85% were seen once. Germline CDR1 WNHNN, CDR2 SYGVQD (reference sequence). The CDR3 contains 15 residues. Trimming pared 2 bases from V and 2 bases from J, leaving 10 bases between. In terms of age and location, participants ranged from roughly 18 to 90 years and lived in approximately 24 US areas. Cohorts were assigned according to the clinical history that participants reported.

Material for sequencing was PBMCs or T cells enriched from blood (not recorded which). The clonotype was recovered from a woman aged 35 to 49 with acute COVID-19. The gene calls are TRBV10-1 and TRBJ2-1; tentative D call: TRBD1 (6 bases). CDR3 nucleotide sequence: TGCGCCAGCAGTGAGAGAAGGGGGACCTACAATGAGCAGTTCTTC. Its translation is CASSERRGTYNEQFF.